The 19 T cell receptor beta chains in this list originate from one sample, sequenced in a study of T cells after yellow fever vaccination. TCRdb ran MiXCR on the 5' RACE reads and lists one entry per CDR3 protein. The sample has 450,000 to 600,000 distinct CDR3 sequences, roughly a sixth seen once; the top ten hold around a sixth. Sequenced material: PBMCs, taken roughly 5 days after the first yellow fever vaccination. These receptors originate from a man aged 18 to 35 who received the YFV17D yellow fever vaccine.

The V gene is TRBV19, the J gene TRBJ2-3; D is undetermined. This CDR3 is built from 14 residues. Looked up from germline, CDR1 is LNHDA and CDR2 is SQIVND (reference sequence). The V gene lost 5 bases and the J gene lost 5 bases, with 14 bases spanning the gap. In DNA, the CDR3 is TGTGCCAGTAGTCACCAGAAAGGAGTAGATACGCAGTATTTT. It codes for CASSHQKGVDTQYF. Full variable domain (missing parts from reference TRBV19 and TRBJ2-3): DGGITQSPKYLFRKEGQNVTLSCEQNLNHDAMYWYRQDPGQGLRLIYYSQIVNDFQKGDIAEGYSVSREKKESFPLTVTSAQKNPTAFYLCASSHQKGVDTQYFGPGTRLTVL.

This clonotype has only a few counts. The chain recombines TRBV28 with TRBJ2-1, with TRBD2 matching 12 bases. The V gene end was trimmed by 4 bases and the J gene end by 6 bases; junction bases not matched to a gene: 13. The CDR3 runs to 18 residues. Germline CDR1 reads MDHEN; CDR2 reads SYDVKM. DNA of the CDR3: TGTGCCAGCAGTTCCAGAACGACTAGCGGGGGTTATCGCAATGAGCAGTTCTTC. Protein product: CASSSRTTSGGYRNEQFF. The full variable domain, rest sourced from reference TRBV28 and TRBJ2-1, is DVKVTQSSRYLVKRTGEKVFLECVQDMDHENMFWYRQDPGLGLRLIYFSYDVKMKEKGDIPEGYSVSREKKERFSLILESASTNQTSMYLCASSSRTTSGGYRNEQFFGPGTRLTVL.

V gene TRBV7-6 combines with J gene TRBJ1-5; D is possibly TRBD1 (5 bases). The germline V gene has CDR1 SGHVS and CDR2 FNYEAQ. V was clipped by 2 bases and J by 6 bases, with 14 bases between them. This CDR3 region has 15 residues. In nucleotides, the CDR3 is TGTGCCAGCAGCTTATCGGCAGGGACGTCTCAGCCCCAGCATTTT. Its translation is CASSLSAGTSQPQHF. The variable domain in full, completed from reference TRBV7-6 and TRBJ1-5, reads GAGVSQSPRYKVTKRGQDVALRCDPISGHVSLYWYRQALGQGPEFLTYFNYEAQQDKSGLPNDRFSAERPEGSISTLTIQRTEQRDSAMYRCASSLSAGTSQPQHFGDGTRLSIL.

The CDR3 region is CASTTGYEQFF. DNA for the CDR3: TGTGCCAGCACGACAGGGTATGAGCAGTTCTTC. The chain employs TRBV6-5 and TRBJ2-1, with 7 bases matching TRBD1. CDR3 size: 11 residues. Per the germline V gene, CDR1 is MNHEY and CDR2 is SVGAGI. Trimming cost V 7 bases and J 8 bases; bases outside gene matches: 2.

The CDR3 loop is CSAIEGQLQETQYF. The CDR3 DNA is TGCAGTGCCATCGAGGGCCAACTCCAAGAGACCCAGTACTTC. This chain uses TRBV20-1 with TRBJ2-5; maybe TRBD2 (5 bases). The CDR3 covers 14 residues. Germline V gene sequence: CDR1 DFQATT, CDR2 SNEGSKA (reference sequence). V gave up 6 bases and J gave up 1 base, with 15 bases separating them.

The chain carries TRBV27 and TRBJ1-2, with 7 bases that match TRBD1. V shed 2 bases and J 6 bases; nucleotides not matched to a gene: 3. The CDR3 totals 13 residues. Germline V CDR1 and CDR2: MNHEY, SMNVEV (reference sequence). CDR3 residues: CASSLKGTDGYTF. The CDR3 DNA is TGTGCCAGCAGTTTAAAAGGGACAGATGGCTACACCTTC.

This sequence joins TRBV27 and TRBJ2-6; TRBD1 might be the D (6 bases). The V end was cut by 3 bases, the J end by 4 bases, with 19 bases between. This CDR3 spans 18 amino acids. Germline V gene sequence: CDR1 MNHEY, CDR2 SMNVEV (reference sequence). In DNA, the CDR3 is TGTGCCAGCAGTTTGACAGGCCCTCGGTCGGGAGGGGCCAACGTCCTGACTTTC. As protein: CASSLTGPRSGGANVLTF.

The CDR3 protein is CASSVTGVANTGELFF. As DNA, the CDR3 is TGTGCCAGCAGCGTCACAGGCGTCGCTAACACCGGGGAGCTGTTTTTT. This chain links TRBV6-1 with TRBJ2-2; a possible D gene is TRBD1 (5 bases). Per the germline V gene, CDR1 is MNHNS and CDR2 is SASEGT. V lost 6 bases and J lost 2, with 16 bases in between. The CDR3 is made up of 16 amino acids.

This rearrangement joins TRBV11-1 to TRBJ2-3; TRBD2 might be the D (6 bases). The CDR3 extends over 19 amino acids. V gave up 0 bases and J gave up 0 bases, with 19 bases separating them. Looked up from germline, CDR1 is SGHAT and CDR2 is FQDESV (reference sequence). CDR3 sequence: CASSLARQSWGTSTDTQYF. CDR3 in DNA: TGTGCCAGCAGCTTAGCTCGCCAATCGTGGGGGACTAGCACAGATACGCAGTATTTT.

For the CDR3, the DNA is TGTGCCAGCAGTCCTCAGGGAGGTCCTAATGAAAAACTGTTTTTT. It specifies CASSPQGGPNEKLFF. The chain is built from TRBV5-4 and TRBJ1-4; maybe TRBD1 (5 bases). In germline, CDR1 is SGHNT, CDR2 YYREEE (reference sequence). This CDR3 region has 15 residues. V lost 5 bases and J lost 3, with 14 bases in between.

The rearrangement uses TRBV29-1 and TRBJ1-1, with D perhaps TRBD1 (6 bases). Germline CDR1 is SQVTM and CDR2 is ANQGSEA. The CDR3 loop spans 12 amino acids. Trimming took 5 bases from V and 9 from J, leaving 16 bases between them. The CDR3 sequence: CSVRRGDQKAFF. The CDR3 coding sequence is TGCAGCGTTAGAAGGGGGGACCAAAAAGCTTTCTTT. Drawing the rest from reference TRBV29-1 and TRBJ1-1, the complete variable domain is SAVISQKPSRDICQRGTSLTIQCQVDSQVTMMFWYRQQPGQSLTLIATANQGSEATYESGFVIDKFPISRPNLTFSTLTVSNMSPEDSSIYLCSVRRGDQKAFFGQGTRLTVV.

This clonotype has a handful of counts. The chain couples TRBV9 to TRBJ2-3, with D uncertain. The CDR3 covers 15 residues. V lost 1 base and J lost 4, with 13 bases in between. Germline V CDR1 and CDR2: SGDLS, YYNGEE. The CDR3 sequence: CASSVLSLHADTQYF. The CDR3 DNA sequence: TGTGCCAGCAGCGTACTGAGCCTGCATGCAGATACGCAGTATTTT.

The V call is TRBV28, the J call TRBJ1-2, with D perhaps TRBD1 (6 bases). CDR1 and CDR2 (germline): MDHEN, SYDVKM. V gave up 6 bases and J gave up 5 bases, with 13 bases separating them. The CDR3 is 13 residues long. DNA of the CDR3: TGTGCCAGCAGGACAGGTTTAAGATATGGCTACACCTTC. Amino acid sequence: CASRTGLRYGYTF.

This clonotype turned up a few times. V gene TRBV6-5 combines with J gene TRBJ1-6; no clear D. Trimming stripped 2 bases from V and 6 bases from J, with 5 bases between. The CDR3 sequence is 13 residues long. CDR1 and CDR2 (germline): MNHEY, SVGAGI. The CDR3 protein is CASSYTVNSPLHF. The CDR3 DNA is TGTGCCAGCAGTTACACAGTTAATTCACCCCTCCACTTT.

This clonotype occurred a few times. The CDR3 spells CSASPQGARSEAFF. CDR3 coding DNA: TGCAGTGCTAGCCCACAGGGGGCGCGGTCTGAAGCTTTCTTT. The V gene is TRBV20-1, the J gene TRBJ1-1; 9 positions agree with TRBD1. This CDR3 is built from 14 residues. Germline trimming cut 3 bases from V and 6 bases from J; bases unmatched to any gene: 8. Germline CDR1 is DFQATT and CDR2 is SNEGSKA (reference sequence).

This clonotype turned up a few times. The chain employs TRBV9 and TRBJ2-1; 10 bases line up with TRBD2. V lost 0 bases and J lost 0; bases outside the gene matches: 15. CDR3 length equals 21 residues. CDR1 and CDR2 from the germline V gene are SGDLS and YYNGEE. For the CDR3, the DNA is TGTGCCAGCAGCGTAGAATCTCTAGCGGGGGTGCAATATACCTCCTACAATGAGCAGTTCTTC. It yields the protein CASSVESLAGVQYTSYNEQFF.

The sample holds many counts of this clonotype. CDR3 residues: CASGGQENYIQYF. CDR3 DNA: TGTGCCAGCGGTGGACAGGAGAATTACATTCAGTACTTC. The chain uses TRBV2 and TRBJ2-4, with 7 bases fitting TRBD1. Germline V CDR1 and CDR2: SNHLY, FYNNEI. The ends lost 8 bases at V and 8 bases at J; junction bases unmatched: 9. The CDR3 consists of 13 residues.

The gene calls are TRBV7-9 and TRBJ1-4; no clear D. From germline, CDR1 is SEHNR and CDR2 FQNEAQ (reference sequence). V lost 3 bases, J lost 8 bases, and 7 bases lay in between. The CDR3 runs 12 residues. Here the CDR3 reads CASSFVSEKLFF. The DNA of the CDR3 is TGTGCCAGCAGCTTCGTTTCCGAAAAACTGTTTTTT.

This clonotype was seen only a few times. CDR3 nucleotide sequence: TGTGCCACAAGCAGGGACCAGGGTGAAGCTTTCTTT. This translates into CATSRDQGEAFF. The rearrangement links TRBV24-1 to TRBJ1-1, with a tentative D call TRBD1 (5 bases). Germline CDR1 reads KGHDR; CDR2 reads SFDVKD. CDR3 size: 12 residues. The ends were cut back, 10 bases at V and 7 bases at J, with 15 bases in the middle.